These 16 T cell receptor beta chains share one sample of origin, sequenced in a study of blood T cell repertoires in COVID-19. Libraries were prepared by immunoSEQ multiplex PCR; TCRdb keeps only in-frame clonotypes and omits some of them. This repertoire shows about 25,000 clones, 89% found once; its top ten account for around 19%. Sequenced material: peripheral blood. The receptor source for this set is a human donor in a cohort sampled during active COVID-19.

The chain uses TRBV28 and TRBJ2-3; the D gene is possibly TRBD2 (6 bases). This CDR3 region has 13 residues. The germline V gene encodes CDR1 MDHEN and CDR2 SYDVKM. V lost 4 bases, J lost 1 base, and 6 bases lay in between. This CDR3 is CASSSGGTDTQYF. The CDR3, as DNA: TGTGCCAGCAGTTCGGGGGGCACAGATACGCAGTATTTT.

This sequence joins TRBV6-2 or TRBV6-3 and TRBJ2-3, with 7 bases fitting TRBD2. Germline V gene sequence: CDR1 MNHEY, CDR2 SVGEGT. Unmatched junction bases numbered 6, after V lost 5 bases and J lost 1 base. CDR3 length equals 15 residues. The CDR3 spells CASSQPGGGTDTQYF. The CDR3 DNA sequence: TGTGCCAGCAGTCAACCGGGAGGAGGCACAGATACGCAGTATTTT.

The V call is TRBV10-3, the J call TRBJ2-3; TRBD1 matches 11 bases. J gave up 5 bases and V 6 bases, and 13 bases lay outside the gene matches. This CDR3 has 17 amino acids. Per the germline V gene, CDR1 is ENHRY and CDR2 is SYGVKD. In DNA form, the CDR3 reads TGTGCCATCAGCCAAAACCGGGACAGGGGGACGGTAGATACGCAGTATTTT. This translates into CAISQNRDRGTVDTQYF.

The rearrangement uses TRBV21-1 and TRBJ2-3; the table's TRBD2 call for D was not verified on the DNA. TRBV21-1 is a pseudogene locus. The CDR3 covers 12 residues. CDR3 residues: CASSLLLDTQYF. CDR3 in DNA: TGTGCCAGCAGCCTTCTTTTAGATACGCAGTATTTT.

The J gene is TRBJ2-5, the V gene TRBV15, with D unresolved. The V and J ends lost 2 bases and 1 base respectively, with 2 bases between them. This CDR3 region has 12 residues. CDR1 and CDR2 (germline): LNHNV, YYDKDF (reference sequence). CDR3 bases: TGTGCCACCAGCAGACGCCAAGAGACCCAGTACTTC. This translates into CATSRRQETQYF. Together with reference TRBV15 and TRBJ2-5, the CDR3 gives the full variable domain: DAMVIQNPRYQVTQFGKPVTLSCSQTLNHNVMYWYQQKSSQAPKLLFHYYDKDFNNEADTPDNFQSRRPNTSFCFLDIRSPGLGDTAMYLCATSRRQETQYFGPGTRLLVL.

The chain carries TRBV18 and TRBJ2-2, with TRBD2 matching over 7 bases. V lost 3 bases, J lost 6 bases, and 13 bases stayed unmatched. From germline, CDR1 is KGHSH and CDR2 LQKENI. The CDR3 length is 17 residues. The DNA for the CDR3 is TGTGCCAGCTCACCGGTCGTGATTGACGGGGGGTCCGGGGAGCTGTTTTTT. Translated, it gives CASSPVVIDGGSGELFF. Drawing the rest from reference TRBV18 and TRBJ2-2, the complete variable domain is NAGVMQNPRHLVRRRGQEARLRCSPMKGHSHVYWYRQLPEEGLKFMVYLQKENIIDESGMPKERFSAEFPKEGPSILRIQQVVRGDSAAYFCASSPVVIDGGSGELFFGEGSRLTVL.

This clone was seen more than once but under ten times. V is TRBV27 and J is TRBJ1-5; D possibly corresponds to TRBD1 (5 bases). V dropped 2 bases and J dropped 2 bases, with 10 bases sitting between them. This CDR3 spans 15 amino acids. Germline CDR1 reads MNHEY; CDR2 reads SMNVEV (reference sequence). The CDR3 spells CASSLDSWGNQPQHF. CDR3 in DNA: TGTGCCAGCAGTTTAGACAGTTGGGGCAATCAGCCCCAGCATTTT.

The gene calls are TRBV11-3 and TRBJ2-3, with a possible D match to TRBD2 (6 bases). The CDR3 consists of 13 residues. Germline CDR1 SGHNT, CDR2 YENEEA. Trimming removed 3 bases at V and 3 bases at J, with 7 bases between. Here the CDR3 reads CASSLGGTDTQYF. The CDR3, as DNA: TGTGCCAGCAGCTTGGGGGGTACAGATACGCAGTATTTT. Supplemented by reference TRBV11-3 and TRBJ2-3, the full variable domain reads EAGVVQSPRYKIIEKKQPVAFWCNPISGHNTLYWYLQNLGQGPELLIRYENEEAVDDSQLPKDRFSAERLKGVDSTLKIQPAELGDSAVYLCASSLGGTDTQYFGPGTRLTVL.

The V and J genes are TRBV3-1 (or the pseudogene TRBV3-2) and TRBJ2-7; D is perhaps TRBD1 (6 bases). The CDR3 covers 14 residues. With 0 bases removed from V and 4 bases from J, the gap between germline ends came to 10 bases. Germline V gene sequence: CDR1 LGHDT, CDR2 YNNKEL (reference sequence). The CDR3 DNA follows: TGTGCCAGCAGCCAAGACCAGACAGGTTACGAGCAGTACTTC. This codes for CASSQDQTGYEQYF.

V usage is TRBV5-4 and J usage is TRBJ2-7; 11 bases agree with TRBD1. There are 15 residues in the CDR3. Trimming at V came to 2 bases and at J to 2 bases, leaving 3 bases not matched to a gene. CDR1 SGHNT and CDR2 YYREEE come from the germline V gene (reference sequence). The CDR3 nucleotides read TGTGCCAGCAGCTTTTCGGACAGGGGGCCCTACGAGCAGTACTTC. Its protein product is CASSFSDRGPYEQYF.

This clone was observed a few times. The chain carries TRBV6-5 and TRBJ2-5, with TRBD1 as a possible D gene (6 bases). V lost 9 bases to trimming and J lost 4 bases, with 18 bases between them. The length of the CDR3 is 14 residues. Germline CDR1 MNHEY, CDR2 SVGAGI. CDR3 coding DNA: TGTGCCAGTTCGTCAGGGGCCGGACGAGAGACCCAGTACTTC. Amino acids: CASSSGAGRETQYF.

V and J are TRBV4-3 and TRBJ1-2, with D tentatively TRBD1 (6 bases). The CDR3 consists of 16 residues. V was clipped by 2 bases and J by 6 bases, with 19 bases between them. CDR1 is LGHNA, CDR2 YSLEER, per germline. As DNA, the CDR3 is TGCGCCAGCAGCCAATATCGTATGGGGGCCGGCGATGGCTACACCTTC. Its translation is CASSQYRMGAGDGYTF.

This chain joins TRBV28 and TRBJ2-7; 10 bases are a match to TRBD2. V shed 2 bases and J 5 bases; nucleotides not matched to a gene: 6. This CDR3 is built from 15 residues. The germline CDR1 and CDR2 sequences are MDHEN and SYDVKM. The CDR3 sequence: CASSLLAGVQDEQYF. CDR3 nucleotide sequence: TGTGCCAGCAGTTTACTAGCGGGAGTCCAGGACGAGCAGTACTTC.

The rearrangement uses TRBV11-2 and TRBJ1-1, with TRBD1 matching 10 bases. Trimming cost V 3 bases and J 6 bases; bases outside gene matches: 10. CDR3 length: 16 residues. Per the germline V gene, CDR1 is SGHAT and CDR2 is FQNNGV. The CDR3 DNA is TGTGCCAGCAGCTTCGCACACCCGGGACAGGGGTCTGAAGCTTTCTTT. It translates to CASSFAHPGQGSEAFF.

The gene calls are TRBV12-3 or TRBV12-4 and TRBJ1-2; D call uncertain. The CDR3 runs to 12 residues. With 6 bases removed from V and 7 bases from J, the gap between germline ends came to 12 bases. Here the CDR3 reads CASSPSGSGYTF. DNA of the CDR3: TGTGCCAGCAGCCCGTCGGGAAGTGGCTACACCTTC.

This chain uses TRBV28 with TRBJ1-3; D is uncertain. This CDR3 region has 17 residues. Per the germline V gene, CDR1 is MDHEN and CDR2 is SYDVKM. Deletions cut 2 bases from V and 4 bases from J, with 18 bases between. The CDR3 spells CASSLPLGLFSGNTIYF. The CDR3 DNA is TGTGCCAGCAGTTTACCCCTTGGACTATTCTCCGGAAACACCATATATTTT.